Following are 21 T cell receptor beta chains from one sample sequenced in a study of radiotherapy plus CTLA-4 blockade in lung cancer. Using immunoSEQ multiplex PCR, the repertoire was profiled, and TCRdb retains in-frame clones only, with some absent. The sample shows 90,000 to 130,000 clones, more than 75% of them seen only once. The sequenced sample was peripheral blood, obtained from a patient treated with radiotherapy plus ipilimumab. The receptors originated from a human donor with non-small cell lung cancer that progressed on radiotherapy plus ipilimumab. Some clones in this sample may be carry-over from other donors' samples.

The V and J genes are TRBV4-3 and TRBJ1-3; D gene ambiguous. Germline V CDR1 and CDR2: LGHNA, YSLEER. Trimming removed 0 bases from V and 0 bases from J, with 9 bases in between. The length of the CDR3 is 16 residues. CDR3 DNA sequence: TGCGCCAGCAGCCAAGATCTCACAGTCTCTGGAAACACCATATATTTT. It is translated as CASSQDLTVSGNTIYF.

V and J are TRBV18 and TRBJ2-2; D remains ambiguous. The CDR3 covers 16 residues. The V end lost 3 bases, the J end lost 2 bases, and 13 bases lay between the germline ends. Per germline, CDR1 KGHSH and CDR2 LQKENI. CDR3 protein: CASSPNQPLNTGELFF. The CDR3 DNA reads TGTGCCAGCTCACCGAATCAACCCCTAAACACCGGGGAGCTGTTTTTT.

This chain joins TRBV6-1 and TRBJ2-7; D is perhaps TRBD1 or TRBD2 (5 bases each). V was trimmed by 6 bases and J by 2 bases, leaving 11 bases between them. CDR1 and CDR2 from the germline V gene are MNHNS and SASEGT. The CDR3 contains 13 residues. Here the CDR3 DNA reads TGTGCCAGCAGGGGCAGGGACCCCTACGAGCAGTACTTC. Residues: CASRGRDPYEQYF.

This clone came up once. V is TRBV4-3 and J is TRBJ1-5; D possibly corresponds to TRBD1 (5 bases). V was trimmed by 0 bases and J by 4 bases, leaving 10 bases between them. This CDR3 spans 15 amino acids. Germline V gene data show CDR1 as LGHNA and CDR2 as YSLEER. The DNA of the CDR3 is TGCGCCAGCAGCCAAGACGCACAGGTAAATCAGCCCCAGCATTTT. Translated, it gives CASSQDAQVNQPQHF.

A single count supports this clone. This sequence joins TRBV19 and TRBJ1-2; D perhaps matches TRBD1 (5 bases). Deletions cut 6 bases from V and 6 bases from J, with 17 bases between. CDR3 length equals 14 residues. Germline V CDR1 and CDR2: LNHDA, SQIVND (reference sequence). The CDR3 DNA follows: TGTGCCAGTAGGACCCGGGACCCCGGGGATGGCTACACCTTC. Translated: CASRTRDPGDGYTF.

The chain links TRBV6-6 to TRBJ2-3, with D perhaps TRBD1 (5 bases). This CDR3 comprises 12 residues. Deletions cut 11 bases from V and 3 bases from J, with 12 bases between. CDR1 MNHNY and CDR2 SVGAGI come from the germline V gene (reference sequence). CDR3 nucleotide sequence: TGTGCCTGTGGGGCAGAAACAGATACGCAGTATTTT. Residues: CACGAETDTQYF.

The rearrangement links TRBV5-6 to TRBJ2-3, with TRBD2 as a possible D gene (6 bases). CDR1 and CDR2 from the germline V gene are SGHDT and YYEEEE. The CDR3 is 15 amino acids. Trimming pared 0 bases from V and 0 bases from J, leaving 8 bases between. This chain's CDR3 is CASSLVGTSTDTQYF. The CDR3 DNA sequence: TGTGCCAGCAGCTTGGTTGGGACTAGCACAGATACGCAGTATTTT.

The chain couples TRBV5-1 to TRBJ1-1; maybe TRBD1 (5 bases). Germline CDR1 reads SGHRS; CDR2 reads YFSETQ. V lost 4 bases and J lost 3, with 10 bases in between. There are 13 residues in the CDR3. CDR3 DNA: TGCGCCAGCAGCCCCCAGGGCTACACTGAAGCTTTCTTT. Translating it yields CASSPQGYTEAFF.

CDR3 loop: CASSGTGGYYGYTF. The DNA for the CDR3 is TGTGCCAGCAGTGGGACAGGGGGATACTATGGCTACACCTTC. The J gene is TRBJ1-2, the V gene TRBV14; TRBD1 agrees at 11 bases. Germline loops: CDR1 SGHDN, CDR2 FVKESK. J was trimmed by 3 bases and V by 6 bases; bases with no gene match: 3. The CDR3 covers 14 residues.

V and J are TRBV5-1 and TRBJ2-5, with 8 bases aligning to TRBD1. CDR1 and CDR2 (germline): SGHRS, YFSETQ. CDR3 length: 13 amino acids. Unmatched junction bases numbered 3, after V lost 3 bases and J lost 5 bases. CDR3 DNA sequence: TGCGCCAGCAGCTCGACAGGGGTTGAGACCCAGTACTTC. Protein sequence: CASSSTGVETQYF.

The V gene is TRBV9, the J gene TRBJ2-7; D gene unclear. Trimming shortened V by 3 bases and J by 8 bases, and 24 bases separated the two germline ends. Per the germline V gene, CDR1 is SGDLS and CDR2 is YYNGEE. The CDR3 contains 16 residues. The CDR3 is CASSARESPAPTKQYF. The CDR3 nucleotides read TGTGCCAGCAGCGCCCGAGAGTCACCCGCTCCTACGAAGCAGTACTTC.

The rearrangement links TRBV2 to TRBJ1-2; D is undetermined. Germline loops: CDR1 SNHLY, CDR2 FYNNEI. V lost 5 bases, J lost 4 bases, and 17 bases lay in between. The CDR3 is 15 amino acids. The DNA for the CDR3 is TGTGCCAGCAGTAAGGACCTCCCGGGCAGCTATGGCTACACCTTC. The encoded protein is CASSKDLPGSYGYTF.

The CDR3 loop is CASSLASVGAGPYEQYF. The CDR3 DNA follows: TGTGCCAGCAGCTTAGCCTCCGTGGGTGCGGGGCCCTACGAGCAGTACTTC. The chain is built from TRBV7-2 and TRBJ2-7; possibly TRBD2 for D (6 bases). Trimming took off 0 bases at V and 2 bases at J, with 17 bases between the two ends. The length of the CDR3 is 17 residues. Germline lookup yields CDR1 SGHTA and CDR2 FQGNSA.

The CDR3 DNA follows: TGTGCCAGCTCACCCTCGCGGGGTCTAGGGCAGCCCCAGCATTTT. Translating it yields CASSPSRGLGQPQHF. V gene TRBV18 combines with J gene TRBJ1-5; D is undetermined. The V end lost 3 bases, the J end lost 7 bases, and 16 bases lay between the germline ends. In germline, CDR1 is KGHSH, CDR2 LQKENI. This CDR3 contains 15 residues.

This clone was counted only a few times. The chain joins TRBV9 to TRBJ2-4; 11 positions match TRBD1. J lost 3 bases, V lost 0 bases, and 5 bases had no gene match. This CDR3 is 17 amino acids long. The germline gives CDR1 SGDLS, CDR2 YYNGEE. The CDR3 DNA follows: TGTGCCAGCAGCGTAGGGACAGGGGGCTTTGTCAAAAACATTCAGTACTTC. It codes for CASSVGTGGFVKNIQYF.

Points on this clone: It is unclear where the CDR3 begins or ends on the DNA, so no DNA is shown, and the CDR3 is as TCRdb lists it. The CDR3 protein is CSVAGGAGANVLIF. The genes are TRBV29-1 and TRBJ2-6; TRBD2 is the table's D call and was not checked against the DNA. The length of the CDR3 is 14 amino acids, counting both ends. CDR1 and CDR2 from the germline V gene are SQVTM and ANQGSEA.

The chain combines TRBV19 with TRBJ2-2, with unresolved D. The CDR3 spans 15 residues. V was pared by 3 bases and J by 0 bases, with 8 bases between. CDR1 and CDR2 (germline): LNHDA, SQIVND (reference sequence). The CDR3, as DNA: TGTGCCAGTAGTATGTACGGTTCGAACACCGGGGAGCTGTTTTTT. It codes for CASSMYGSNTGELFF.

The chain links TRBV7-3 to TRBJ2-1; 11 nucleotides match TRBD2. Germline trimming cut 5 bases from V and 10 bases from J; bases unmatched to any gene: 10. This CDR3 contains 15 residues. Germline loops: CDR1 SGHTA, CDR2 FQGTGA. Written as DNA, the CDR3 is TGTGCCAGCAGCGAGGGACTAGCGGTGGAGGGGGAGCAGTTCTTC. Amino acids: CASSEGLAVEGEQFF.

V usage is TRBV4-3 and J usage is TRBJ2-3; 9 bases are a match to TRBD2. Germline V lookup: CDR1 LGHNA, CDR2 YSLEER. The V gene end was trimmed by 0 bases and the J gene end by 5 bases; junction bases not matched to a gene: 9. This CDR3 region has 17 residues. CDR3 bases: TGCGCCAGCAGCCAAGATCGCGCGGGGGGGCGAGGAGATACGCAGTATTTT. This translates into CASSQDRAGGRGDTQYF.

The chain employs TRBV4-3 and TRBJ1-4; 7 nucleotides align to TRBD1. Germline V gene data show CDR1 as LGHNA and CDR2 as YSLEER. The CDR3 is made up of 18 amino acids. V gave up 1 base and J gave up 5 bases; unmatched junction bases: 13. The CDR3 DNA reads TGCGCCAGCAGCCAAGCCCGGGGGGCAGGGGGACGGAATGAAAAACTGTTTTTT. Translated: CASSQARGAGGRNEKLFF.

The rearrangement links TRBV6-6 to TRBJ2-5; TRBD1 is a possible D gene (5 bases). The CDR3 is made up of 15 amino acids. V lost 8 bases, J lost 0 bases, and 16 bases lay in between. Germline V CDR1 and CDR2: MNHNY, SVGAGI (reference sequence). CDR3 nucleotide sequence: TGTGCCAGCTTGGGATCAGGGTTGTACCAAGAGACCCAGTACTTC. It encodes CASLGSGLYQETQYF.